This T cell receptor beta chain derives from a study of blood T cell repertoires in COVID-19. V was shortened by 2 bases and J by 4 bases, with 11 bases between the two germline ends. The CDR3 is 13 amino acids. Looked up from germline, CDR1 is GTSNPN and CDR2 is SVGIG (reference sequence). Sequenced by immunoSEQ multiplex PCR; TCRdb stores in-frame clones only, minus some. The sample shows about 62,000 clones, 80% to 90% of them seen only once. Sequenced sample: peripheral blood. J is TRBJ1-2 and V is TRBV30; D unresolved. This clonotype originated in a woman aged 60-70 years with COVID-19, enrolled during active disease. The CDR3 DNA reads as TGTGCCTGGAGTCTCAGCGGGTCCTATGGCTACACCTTC. The encoded protein is CAWSLSGSYGYTF.